This T cell receptor beta chain was sequenced during a study of memory CD8 T cells in hepatitis C reinfection. The V gene's germline CDR1 is LNHDA and CDR2 SQIVND (reference sequence). The CDR3 covers 16 residues. With 1 base clipped from V and 4 bases from J, the junction kept 8 bases outside the gene matches. The time point here: pre-reinfection, 55 to 20 weeks before reinfection detection. Sorted cells were sequenced directly ex vivo without any in vitro expansion. Here immunoSEQ multiplex PCR was the method, and the copy in TCRdb shows in-frame clones only, minus some. Among 50,000 or so clones, nearly 90% were seen once, and the ten largest hold roughly 0.99%.

The source is a man aged 18 to 29 with hepatitis C virus infection. The sequenced material came from naive CD8+ T cells sorted from blood. The rearrangement links TRBV19 to TRBJ1-1; 8 bases agree with TRBD1. This chain's CDR3 is CASSIGSSGGGTEAFF. In DNA form, the CDR3 reads TGTGCCAGTAGTATAGGGAGTTCAGGGGGCGGCACTGAAGCTTTCTTT. The whole variable domain, remainder taken from reference TRBV19 and TRBJ1-1, is DGGITQSPKYLFRKEGQNVTLSCEQNLNHDAMYWYRQDPGQGLRLIYYSQIVNDFQKGDIAEGYSVSREKKESFPLTVTSAQKNPTAFYLCASSIGSSGGGTEAFFGQGTRLTVV.